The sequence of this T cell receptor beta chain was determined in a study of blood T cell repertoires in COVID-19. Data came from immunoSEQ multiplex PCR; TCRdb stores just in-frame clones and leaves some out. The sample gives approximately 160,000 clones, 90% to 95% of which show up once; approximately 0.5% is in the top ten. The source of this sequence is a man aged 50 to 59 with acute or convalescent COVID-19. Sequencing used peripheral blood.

Here the CDR3 DNA reads TGTGCCAGCAGCTTATCCTTCGATACGCAGTATTTT. This translates into CASSLSFDTQYF. This rearrangement joins TRBV11-2 to TRBJ2-3; D unclear. The CDR3 runs 12 residues. Germline values: CDR1 SGHAT, CDR2 FQNNGV. V dropped 2 bases and J dropped 6 bases, with 6 bases sitting between them.